This entry lists 22 T cell receptor beta chains sequenced from one sample in a study of shared clonotypes between healthy human individuals. Assay used: immunoSEQ multiplex PCR; TCRdb lists only in-frame clones, some missing. The repertoire holds about 2.4 million clones, about 92% seen once, with about 0.13% in the top ten. Specimen: naive CD4+ T cells sorted from blood. Specified subset: CD45RA+ positively selected. All receptors come from a man aged 18 to 35 in good health.

In its sample, this clone was seen once. The J gene is TRBJ2-4, the V gene TRBV5-4, with 9 bases identical to TRBD2. Germline-derived CDR1 and CDR2 are SGHNT and YYREEE (reference sequence). The CDR3 is 18 residues long. With V trimmed by 3 bases and J by 8 bases, 18 bases remained unmatched. The CDR3 DNA is TGTGCCAGCAGCTCAGGAGGATCGAGCGGGGGGCCGGTTCACATTCAGTACTTC. It codes for CASSSGGSSGGPVHIQYF.

The table lists this clone with a count of one. The chain is built from TRBV28 and TRBJ1-2; D gene uncertain. The V gene's germline CDR1 is MDHEN and CDR2 SYDVKM. The CDR3 consists of 13 residues. V was clipped by 4 bases and J by 8 bases, with 14 bases between them. The CDR3 spells CASSSSTVGGYTF. The DNA for the CDR3 is TGTGCCAGCAGTTCTTCAACGGTAGGAGGCTACACCTTC.

The chain couples TRBV4-2 to TRBJ1-1; tentative D call: TRBD1 (5 bases). Germline values: CDR1 LGHNA, CDR2 YNFKEQ. The CDR3 is made up of 14 amino acids. The V end lost 4 bases, the J end lost 1 base, and 10 bases lay between the germline ends. The CDR3 DNA follows: TGTGCCAGCAGCCTGGGGGAGGCGAACACTGAAGCTTTCTTT. Its translation is CASSLGEANTEAFF.

The rearrangement links TRBV15 to TRBJ1-4; 8 bases line up with TRBD1. This CDR3 contains 17 residues. J was trimmed by 8 bases and V by 1 base; bases with no gene match: 12. The germline gives CDR1 LNHNV, CDR2 YYDKDF (reference sequence). This CDR3 reads CATSRAAGGAGQEKLFF. CDR3 DNA sequence: TGTGCCACCAGCAGAGCGGCAGGGGGCGCGGGCCAGGAAAAACTGTTTTTT.

The CDR3 DNA is TGTGCCAGTGGGGCCTCGAGGCTGCCCTACAATGAGCAGTTCTTC. Translated: CASGASRLPYNEQFF. This chain uses TRBV7-2 with TRBJ2-1, with a weak D call TRBD1 (5 bases). The CDR3 spans 15 residues. CDR1 and CDR2 (germline): SGHTA, FQGNSA. V was pared by 9 bases and J by 2 bases, with 17 bases between.

This sequence joins TRBV9 and TRBJ2-1, with 7 bases lining up with TRBD1. In germline, CDR1 is SGDLS, CDR2 YYNGEE. This CDR3 spans 16 amino acids. J lost 0 bases, V lost 4 bases, and 7 bases had no gene match. CDR3 DNA sequence: TGTGCCAGCAGCATGCTCGGGACAGTCTCCTACAATGAGCAGTTCTTC. It is translated as CASSMLGTVSYNEQFF.

The chain combines TRBV6-5 with TRBJ2-2; the D is unclear. V shed 2 bases and J shed 0 bases, with 7 bases lying between them. Germline V gene data show CDR1 as MNHEY and CDR2 as SVGAGI. This CDR3 has 15 amino acids. CDR3 bases: TGTGCCAGCAGTTACGATGGGACGAACACCGGGGAGCTGTTTTTT. Its protein product is CASSYDGTNTGELFF.

This clone was detected only once. V is TRBV6-5 and J is TRBJ2-7; 8 nucleotides agree with TRBD1. Per germline, CDR1 MNHEY and CDR2 SVGAGI. CDR3 length: 15 residues. V was clipped by 6 bases and J by 3 bases; unmatched bases: 10. Written as DNA, the CDR3 is TGTGCCAGCAGCCCTGGGACAGGCCACGGCTACGAGCAGTACTTC. Encoded protein: CASSPGTGHGYEQYF.

V usage is TRBV5-6 and J usage is TRBJ1-1, with 8 bases that match TRBD1. This CDR3 has 14 residues. Germline CDR1 and CDR2: SGHDT and YYEEEE. With 4 bases clipped from V and 5 bases from J, the junction kept 7 bases outside the gene matches. The CDR3 sequence is CASSARQGRTEAFF. CDR3 bases: TGTGCCAGCAGCGCCAGACAGGGGAGGACTGAAGCTTTCTTT. The full variable domain, in which reference TRBV5-6 and TRBJ1-1 provide the parts outside the CDR3, is DAGVTQSPTHLIKTRGQQVTLRCSPKSGHDTVSWYQQALGQGPQFIFQYYEEEERQRGNFPDRFSGHQFPNYSSELNVNALLLGDSALYLCASSARQGRTEAFFGQGTRLTVV.

This clone was picked up one time. The rearrangement joins TRBV7-9 to TRBJ2-3; 8 bases agree with TRBD2. This CDR3 has 16 amino acids. Losses at the gene ends were 5 bases for V and 3 bases for J; bases not matched to a gene: 10. Germline CDR1 is SEHNR and CDR2 is FQNEAQ (reference sequence). The CDR3: CASSALGGRKTDTQYF. The CDR3, as DNA: TGTGCCAGCAGCGCCCTAGGCGGGAGGAAGACAGATACGCAGTATTTT.

About this clone: Within the sample, other DNA sequences also encode this same CDR3. The gene calls are TRBV5-4 and TRBJ2-7, with TRBD1 matching 10 bases. Germline values: CDR1 SGHNT, CDR2 YYREEE (reference sequence). Trimming removed 0 bases from V and 5 bases from J; junction bases left unmatched: 5. The CDR3 covers 15 residues. In nucleotides, the CDR3 is TGTGCCAGCAGCTTGGTCGGACAGGGGGGCAACGAGCAGTACTTC. Translation gives CASSLVGQGGNEQYF.

The chain combines TRBV14 with TRBJ2-4, with 10 nucleotides matching TRBD2. Per germline, CDR1 SGHDN and CDR2 FVKESK. The trim removed 1 base at V and 6 bases at J, leaving 12 bases unmatched. The CDR3 contains 18 residues. CDR3: CASSQGIFSSGRRNIQYF. Written as DNA, the CDR3 is TGTGCCAGCAGCCAAGGTATATTCTCTAGCGGGAGAAGAAACATTCAGTACTTC.

The chain combines TRBV27 with TRBJ1-1, with D perhaps TRBD1 (6 bases). The germline V gene has CDR1 MNHEY and CDR2 SMNVEV (reference sequence). Trimming left V 0 bases short and J 0 bases short, with 17 bases between. The CDR3 is made up of 18 amino acids. In DNA, the CDR3 is TGTGCCAGCAGTTTATCGGTTCTGGCAGGGGATTTGAACACTGAAGCTTTCTTT. Amino acid sequence: CASSLSVLAGDLNTEAFF.

Worth noting for this clone: This same CDR3 is encoded by further DNA sequences in the sample. V and J are TRBV7-9 and TRBJ2-5; D call uncertain. V dropped 1 base and J dropped 5 bases, with 8 bases sitting between them. Germline CDR1 and CDR2: SEHNR and FQNEAQ (reference sequence). The CDR3 totals 13 residues. DNA of the CDR3: TGTGCCAGCAGCTTAGATGGCCGGGAGACCCAGTACTTC. Encoded protein: CASSLDGRETQYF.

This chain joins TRBV4-3 and TRBJ2-1; TRBD2 agrees at 9 bases. Germline assignment: CDR1 LGHNA and CDR2 YSLEER. CDR3 length: 19 residues. Trimming cost V 0 bases and J 6 bases; bases outside gene matches: 15. The chain's CDR3 is CASSQDVGSGSLWGNEQFF. In DNA form, the CDR3 reads TGCGCCAGCAGCCAAGATGTGGGTAGCGGGAGCCTTTGGGGCAATGAGCAGTTCTTC.

The chain has TRBV9 and TRBJ2-2; TRBD2 agrees at 13 bases. The V gene's germline CDR1 is SGDLS and CDR2 YYNGEE. With V trimmed by 2 bases and J by 1 base, 2 bases remained unmatched. The CDR3 runs to 17 residues. The CDR3 DNA sequence: TGTGCCAGCAGCGTCCGACTAGCGGGGGGGAACACCGGGGAGCTGTTTTTT. This gives the protein CASSVRLAGGNTGELFF. The whole variable domain, filled in from reference TRBV9 and TRBJ2-2, reads DSGVTQTPKHLITATGQRVTLRCSPRSGDLSVYWYQQSLDQGLQFLIQYYNGEERAKGNILERFSAQQFPDLHSELNLSSLELGDSALYFCASSVRLAGGNTGELFFGEGSRLTVL.

The chain links TRBV6-1 to TRBJ2-2; D possibly matches TRBD1 or TRBD2 (5 bases each). CDR1 is MNHNS, CDR2 SASEGT, per germline. The CDR3 has 14 residues. V dropped 7 bases and J dropped 1 base, with 10 bases sitting between them. This CDR3 reads CASTWGRNTGELFF. CDR3 nucleotides: TGTGCCAGCACTTGGGGGAGGAACACCGGGGAGCTGTTTTTT.

This clone occurred a few times. The chain uses TRBV19 and TRBJ1-1, with 8 bases matching TRBD1. Trimming removed 5 bases from V and 1 base from J; junction bases left unmatched: 6. The CDR3 sequence is 15 residues long. In germline, CDR1 is LNHDA, CDR2 SQIVND (reference sequence). The CDR3, as DNA: TGTGCCAGTAGTCCCAGGGGGCTGGAGAACACTGAAGCTTTCTTT. Translation gives CASSPRGLENTEAFF. The complete variable domain, with remaining parts taken from reference TRBV19 and TRBJ1-1, reads DGGITQSPKYLFRKEGQNVTLSCEQNLNHDAMYWYRQDPGQGLRLIYYSQIVNDFQKGDIAEGYSVSREKKESFPLTVTSAQKNPTAFYLCASSPRGLENTEAFFGQGTRLTVV.

The chain is built from TRBV6-5 and TRBJ1-1; 7 bases map to TRBD1. This CDR3 spans 14 amino acids. With V trimmed by 2 bases and J by 4 bases, 4 bases remained unmatched. Germline assignment: CDR1 MNHEY and CDR2 SVGAGI. CDR3 nucleotide sequence: TGTGCCAGCAGTTACCATGACAGGGCCACTGAAGCTTTCTTT. This translates into CASSYHDRATEAFF.

The chain carries TRBV9 and TRBJ1-6; tentative D call: TRBD1 (5 bases). Germline V gene sequence: CDR1 SGDLS, CDR2 YYNGEE. The CDR3 is 17 residues long. The V end lost 0 bases, the J end lost 0 bases, and 10 bases lay between the germline ends. The CDR3 spells CASSVGVRGSYNSPLHF. DNA for the CDR3: TGTGCCAGCAGCGTAGGTGTGAGGGGCTCCTATAATTCACCCCTCCACTTT.

The chain couples TRBV7-8 to TRBJ2-7; D call uncertain. Trimming stripped 7 bases from V and 1 base from J, with 11 bases between. The CDR3 loop spans 13 amino acids. The germline V gene encodes CDR1 SGHVS and CDR2 FQNEAQ. Written as DNA, the CDR3 is TGTGCCAGCACCTCTAGAATTTCCTACGAGCAGTACTTC. It translates to CASTSRISYEQYF.

This chain links TRBV29-1 with TRBJ1-4, with 7 bases that match TRBD1. The CDR3 is 14 amino acids. The V gene's germline CDR1 is SQVTM and CDR2 ANQGSEA. V lost 4 bases, J lost 4 bases, and 6 bases stayed unmatched. In nucleotides, the CDR3 is TGCAGCGTTGGAGAATACAGGGGTAATGAAAAACTGTTTTTT. Its protein product is CSVGEYRGNEKLFF.